Below, one TCR beta chain is given with its context. The antigen is undetermined. This specimen comes from a study of monozygotic twins with inflammatory bowel disease. The study's findings and limits: Patient-to-patient differences in immunosuppressive treatment may have added variability to the repertoires.

TCR libraries were prepared from roughly 3,700 ng total RNA each. After re-calling the 5' RACE reads, TCRdb lists one entry per CDR3 protein, DNA absent. The sample's table shows 330,000 or so distinct CDR3 sequences. The CDR3 totals 18 residues. Per germline, CDR1 SGHAT and CDR2 FQNNGV. The sequence was collected from a human donor with ulcerative colitis or Crohn's disease, or a healthy co-twin of an affected twin (not recorded which). Sequencing used blood. The chain recombines TRBV11-2 with TRBJ2-1; checking the TCRdb D call of TRBD2 is not possible without DNA. CDR3 in amino acids: CASSLLRLASGRGDEQFF. Supplemented by reference TRBV11-2 and TRBJ2-1, the full variable domain reads EAGVAQSPRYKIIEKRQSVAFWCNPISGHATLYWYQQILGQGPKLLIQFQNNGVVDDSQLPKDRFSAERLKGVDSTLKIQPAKLEDSAVYLCASSLLRLASGRGDEQFFGPGTRLTVL.